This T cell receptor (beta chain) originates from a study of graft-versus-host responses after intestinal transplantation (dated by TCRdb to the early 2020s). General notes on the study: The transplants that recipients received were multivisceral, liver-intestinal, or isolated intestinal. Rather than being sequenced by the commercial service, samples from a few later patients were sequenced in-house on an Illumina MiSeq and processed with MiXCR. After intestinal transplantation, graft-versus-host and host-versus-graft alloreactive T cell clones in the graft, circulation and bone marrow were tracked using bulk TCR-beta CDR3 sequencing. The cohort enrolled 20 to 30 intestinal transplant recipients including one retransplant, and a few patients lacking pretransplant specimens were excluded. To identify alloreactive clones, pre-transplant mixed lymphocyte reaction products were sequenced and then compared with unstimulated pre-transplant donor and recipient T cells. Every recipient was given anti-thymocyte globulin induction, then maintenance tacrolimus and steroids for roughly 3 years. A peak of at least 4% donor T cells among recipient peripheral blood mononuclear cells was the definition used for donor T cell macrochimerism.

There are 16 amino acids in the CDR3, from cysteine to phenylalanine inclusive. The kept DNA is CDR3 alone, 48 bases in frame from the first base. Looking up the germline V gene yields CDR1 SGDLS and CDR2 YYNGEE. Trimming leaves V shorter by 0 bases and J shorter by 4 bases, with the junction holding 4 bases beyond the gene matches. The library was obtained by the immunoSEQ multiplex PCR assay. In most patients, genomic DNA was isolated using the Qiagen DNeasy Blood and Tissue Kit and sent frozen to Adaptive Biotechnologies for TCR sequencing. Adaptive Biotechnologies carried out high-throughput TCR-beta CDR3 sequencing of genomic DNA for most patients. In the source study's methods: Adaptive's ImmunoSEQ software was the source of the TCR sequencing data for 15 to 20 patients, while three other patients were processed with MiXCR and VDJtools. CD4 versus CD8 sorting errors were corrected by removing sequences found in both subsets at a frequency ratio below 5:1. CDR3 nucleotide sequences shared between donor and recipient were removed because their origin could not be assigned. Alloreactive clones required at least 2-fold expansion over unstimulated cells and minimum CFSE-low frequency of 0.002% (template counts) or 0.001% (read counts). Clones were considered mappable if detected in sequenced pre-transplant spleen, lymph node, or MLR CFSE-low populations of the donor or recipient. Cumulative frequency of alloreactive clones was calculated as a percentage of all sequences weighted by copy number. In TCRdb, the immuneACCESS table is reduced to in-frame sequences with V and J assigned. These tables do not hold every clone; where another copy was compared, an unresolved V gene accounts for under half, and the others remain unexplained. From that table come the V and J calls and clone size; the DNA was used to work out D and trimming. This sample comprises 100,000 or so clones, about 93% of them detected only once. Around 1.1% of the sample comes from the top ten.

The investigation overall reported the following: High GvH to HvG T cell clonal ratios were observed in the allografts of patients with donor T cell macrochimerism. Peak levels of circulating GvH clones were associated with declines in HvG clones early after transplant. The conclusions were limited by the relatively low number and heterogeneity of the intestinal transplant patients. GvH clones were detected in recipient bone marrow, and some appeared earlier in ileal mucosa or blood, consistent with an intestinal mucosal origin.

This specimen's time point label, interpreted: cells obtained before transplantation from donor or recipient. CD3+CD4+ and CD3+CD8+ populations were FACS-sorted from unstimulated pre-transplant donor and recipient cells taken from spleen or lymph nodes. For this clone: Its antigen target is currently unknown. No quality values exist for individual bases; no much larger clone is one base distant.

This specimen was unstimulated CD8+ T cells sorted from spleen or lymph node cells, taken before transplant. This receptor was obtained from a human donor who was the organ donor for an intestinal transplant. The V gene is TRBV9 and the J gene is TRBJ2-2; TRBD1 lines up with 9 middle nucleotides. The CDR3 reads CASSVAPGQGTGELFF. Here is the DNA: TGTGCCAGCAGCGTAGCACCGGGACAGGGCACCGGGGAGCTGTTTTTT.